The sample holds many counts of the clone carrying this T cell receptor (beta chain). Its antigen is undetermined. The data stem from a study of CD8 T cells in ankylosing spondylitis. General study results and limits: Several of the motif variants were reported before in synovial fluid and blood from reactive arthritis.

V shed 6 bases and J shed 6 bases, with 17 bases lying between them. This CDR3 spans 15 amino acids. TCR beta libraries were made by quantitative 5'-RACE with molecular barcodes. TCRdb independently ran MiXCR on the 5' RACE reads; one entry per CDR3 protein. The sample lists about 220,000 distinct CDR3 sequences; under 12% were seen once. The TCR comes from a male donor with ankylosing spondylitis or in good health (not recorded which). The sample comprised blood, either unsorted or a sorted T cell fraction (not recorded which). The chain has TRBV12-3 or TRBV12-4 and TRBJ1-4, with D perhaps matching TRBD1 (6 bases). The CDR3 DNA sequence: TGTGCCAGCAGCCTTCCGACAGGAGGGGATGAAAAACTGTTTTTT. It is translated as CASSLPTGGDEKLFF.